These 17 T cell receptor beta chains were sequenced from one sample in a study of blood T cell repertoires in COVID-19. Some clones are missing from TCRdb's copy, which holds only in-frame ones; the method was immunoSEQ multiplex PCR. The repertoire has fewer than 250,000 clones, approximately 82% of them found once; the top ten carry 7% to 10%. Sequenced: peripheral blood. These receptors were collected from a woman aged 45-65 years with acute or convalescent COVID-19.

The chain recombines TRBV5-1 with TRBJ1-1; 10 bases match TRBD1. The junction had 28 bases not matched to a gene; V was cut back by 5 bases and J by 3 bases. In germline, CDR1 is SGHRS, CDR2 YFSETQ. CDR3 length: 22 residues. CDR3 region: CASSSRLLFYGTGAREDTEAFF. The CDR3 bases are TGCGCCAGCAGTTCTAGGCTCCTCTTCTACGGGACAGGGGCGCGGGAGGACACTGAAGCTTTCTTT.

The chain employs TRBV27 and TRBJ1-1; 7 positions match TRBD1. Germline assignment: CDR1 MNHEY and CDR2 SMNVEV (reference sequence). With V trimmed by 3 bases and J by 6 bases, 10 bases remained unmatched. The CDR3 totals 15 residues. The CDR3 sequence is CASSLDRDRGPEAFF. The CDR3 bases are TGTGCCAGCAGTTTGGACCGGGACAGAGGGCCTGAAGCTTTCTTT.

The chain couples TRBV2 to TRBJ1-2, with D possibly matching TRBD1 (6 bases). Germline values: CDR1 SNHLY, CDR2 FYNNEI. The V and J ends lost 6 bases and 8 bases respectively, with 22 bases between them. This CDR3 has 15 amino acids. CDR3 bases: TGTGCCAGCAGAAGGTTAGGACAGCGCTCTCTCGGCTACACCTTC. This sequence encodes CASRRLGQRSLGYTF. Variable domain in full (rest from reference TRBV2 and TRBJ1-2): EPEVTQTPSHQVTQMGQEVILRCVPISNHLYFYWYRQILGQKVEFLVSFYNNEISEKSEIFDDQFSVERPDGSNFTLKIRSTKLEDSAMYFCASRRLGQRSLGYTFGSGTRLTVV.

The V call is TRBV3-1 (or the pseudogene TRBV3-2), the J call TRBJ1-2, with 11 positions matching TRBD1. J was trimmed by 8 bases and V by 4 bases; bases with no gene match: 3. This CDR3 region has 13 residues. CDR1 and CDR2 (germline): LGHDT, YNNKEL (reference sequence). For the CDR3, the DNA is TGTGCCAGCAGCCCGGACAGGGGGCAGGGCTACACCTTC. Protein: CASSPDRGQGYTF.

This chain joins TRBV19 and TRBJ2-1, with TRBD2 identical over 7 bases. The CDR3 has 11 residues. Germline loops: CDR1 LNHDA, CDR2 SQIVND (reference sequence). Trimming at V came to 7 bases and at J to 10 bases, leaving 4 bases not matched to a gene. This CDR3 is CASIEAGEQFF. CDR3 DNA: TGTGCCAGTATAGAAGCGGGAGAGCAGTTCTTC.

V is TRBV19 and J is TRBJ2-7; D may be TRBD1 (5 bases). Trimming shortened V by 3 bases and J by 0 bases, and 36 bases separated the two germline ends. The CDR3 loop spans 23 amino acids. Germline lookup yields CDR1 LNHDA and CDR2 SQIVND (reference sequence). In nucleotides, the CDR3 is TGTGCCAGTAGTATGAAAGAGTGGCGAAGGGGCACCGAAGTAACAATTAGCTCCTACGAGCAGTACTTC. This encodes CASSMKEWRRGTEVTISSYEQYF.

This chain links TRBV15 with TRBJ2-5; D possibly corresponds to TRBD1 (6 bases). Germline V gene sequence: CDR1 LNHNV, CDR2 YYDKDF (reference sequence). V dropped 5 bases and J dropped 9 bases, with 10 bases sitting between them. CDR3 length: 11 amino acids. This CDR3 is CATSQEGAQYF. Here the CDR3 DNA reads TGTGCCACCAGCCAAGAGGGGGCCCAGTACTTC.

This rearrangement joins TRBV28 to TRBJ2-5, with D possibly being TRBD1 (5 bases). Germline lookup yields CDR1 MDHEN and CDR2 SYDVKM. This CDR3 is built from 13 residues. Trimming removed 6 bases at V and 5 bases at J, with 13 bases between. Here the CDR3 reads CASSPLGVETQYF. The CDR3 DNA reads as TGTGCCAGCAGCCCCCTAGGGGTGGAGACCCAGTACTTC.

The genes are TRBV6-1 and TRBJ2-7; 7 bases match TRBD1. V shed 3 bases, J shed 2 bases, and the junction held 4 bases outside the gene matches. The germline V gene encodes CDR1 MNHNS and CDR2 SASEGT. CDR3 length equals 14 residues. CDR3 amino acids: CASSERTGAYEQYF. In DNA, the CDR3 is TGTGCCAGCAGTGAGCGCACAGGGGCCTACGAGCAGTACTTC.

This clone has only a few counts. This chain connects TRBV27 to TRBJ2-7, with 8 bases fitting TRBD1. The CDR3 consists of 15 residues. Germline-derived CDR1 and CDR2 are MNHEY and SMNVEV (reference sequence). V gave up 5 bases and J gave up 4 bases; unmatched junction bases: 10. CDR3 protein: CASSPTGVSEYEQYF. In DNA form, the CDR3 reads TGTGCCAGCAGTCCGACAGGGGTTTCCGAATACGAGCAGTACTTC.

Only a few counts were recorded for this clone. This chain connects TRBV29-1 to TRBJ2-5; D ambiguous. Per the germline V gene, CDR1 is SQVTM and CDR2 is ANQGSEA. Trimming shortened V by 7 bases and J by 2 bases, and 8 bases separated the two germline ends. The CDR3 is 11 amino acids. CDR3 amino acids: CSAQNQETQYF. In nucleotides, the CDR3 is TGCAGCGCACAGAATCAAGAGACCCAGTACTTC.

The CDR3 nucleotides are TGTGCCAGCAGTGAAGATATTCGGACAGGGTCCTACGAGCAGTACTTC. Amino acid sequence: CASSEDIRTGSYEQYF. The chain recombines TRBV6-1 with TRBJ2-7, with TRBD1 matching over 8 bases. This CDR3 comprises 16 residues. Germline-derived CDR1 and CDR2 are MNHNS and SASEGT. Trimming cost V 1 base and J 1 base; bases outside gene matches: 6.

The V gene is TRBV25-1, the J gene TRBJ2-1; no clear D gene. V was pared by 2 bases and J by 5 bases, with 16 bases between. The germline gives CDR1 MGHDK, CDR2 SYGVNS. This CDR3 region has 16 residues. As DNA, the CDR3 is TGTGCCAGCAGTGAAGGGTGGTACAATCGGGACAATGAGCAGTTCTTC. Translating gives CASSEGWYNRDNEQFF.

This CDR3 is CASSFKRGAGDTQYF. The CDR3 region has the DNA TGTGCCAGCAGTTTCAAGCGGGGAGCCGGAGATACGCAGTATTTT. The chain employs TRBV27 and TRBJ2-3, with 7 bases identical to TRBD2. The CDR3 spans 15 residues. Germline V gene sequence: CDR1 MNHEY, CDR2 SMNVEV (reference sequence). With V trimmed by 3 bases and J by 5 bases, 8 bases remained unmatched.

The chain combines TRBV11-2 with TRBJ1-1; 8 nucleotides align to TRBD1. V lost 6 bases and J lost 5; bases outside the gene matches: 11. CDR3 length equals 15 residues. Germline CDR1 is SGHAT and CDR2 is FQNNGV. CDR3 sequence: CASRPLQGERTEAFF. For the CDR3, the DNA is TGTGCCAGCAGACCCTTACAGGGGGAAAGGACTGAAGCTTTCTTT.

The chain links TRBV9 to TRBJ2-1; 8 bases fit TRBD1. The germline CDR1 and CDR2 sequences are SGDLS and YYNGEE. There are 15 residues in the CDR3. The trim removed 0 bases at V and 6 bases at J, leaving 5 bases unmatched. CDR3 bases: TGTGCCAGCAGCGTAGAGGGACAGGCATTCAATGAGCAGTTCTTC. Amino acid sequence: CASSVEGQAFNEQFF. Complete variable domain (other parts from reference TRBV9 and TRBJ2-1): DSGVTQTPKHLITATGQRVTLRCSPRSGDLSVYWYQQSLDQGLQFLIQYYNGEERAKGNILERFSAQQFPDLHSELNLSSLELGDSALYFCASSVEGQAFNEQFFGPGTRLTVL.

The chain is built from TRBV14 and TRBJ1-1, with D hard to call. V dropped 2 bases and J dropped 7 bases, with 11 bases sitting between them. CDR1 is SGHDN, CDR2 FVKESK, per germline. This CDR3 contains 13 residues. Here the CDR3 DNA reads TGTGCCAGCAGCCAATTCATACAAAATGAAGCTTTCTTT. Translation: CASSQFIQNEAFF.